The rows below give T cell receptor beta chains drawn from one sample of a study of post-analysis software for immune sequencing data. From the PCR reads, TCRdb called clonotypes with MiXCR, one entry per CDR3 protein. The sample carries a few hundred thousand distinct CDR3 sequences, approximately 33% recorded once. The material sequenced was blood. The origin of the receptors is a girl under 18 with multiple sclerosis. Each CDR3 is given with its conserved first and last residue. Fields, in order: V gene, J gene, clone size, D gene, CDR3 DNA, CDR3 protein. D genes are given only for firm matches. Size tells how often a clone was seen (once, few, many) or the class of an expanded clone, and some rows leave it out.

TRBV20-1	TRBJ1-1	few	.	TGCAGTGCTACCGGACAGTCGAACACTGAAGCTTTCTTT	CSATGQSNTEAFF
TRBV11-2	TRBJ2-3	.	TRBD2	TGTGCCAGCAGCCTAATGGGACTAGCGGGGGGGCACCTCACAGATACGCAGTATTTT	CASSLMGLAGGHLTDTQYF
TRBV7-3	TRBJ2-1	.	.	TGTGCCAGCAGCTTAGCGGGAACTGCCGGCAATGAGCAGTTCTTC	CASSLAGTAGNEQFF
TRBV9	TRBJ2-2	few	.	TGTGCCAGCAAGGAGGAGAACACCGGGGAGCTGTTTTTT	CASKEENTGELFF
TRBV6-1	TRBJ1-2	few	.	TGTGCCAGCAGTCCTAGAACCGGGGCCTGGGAGGGCTACACCTTC	CASSPRTGAWEGYTF
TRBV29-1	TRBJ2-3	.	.	TGCAGCGTTGGGGGAGACAGGACCCTCTTGCAGACGCAGTATTTT	CSVGGDRTLLQTQYF
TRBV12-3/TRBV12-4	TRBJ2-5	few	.	TGTGCCAGCAGTTTATGGGGCAGCCAAGGGCAGTACTTC	CASSLWGSQGQYF
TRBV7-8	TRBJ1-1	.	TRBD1	TGTGCCAGCAGCCCCAGACAGGGGGCGGGCCTGAACACTGAAGCTTTCTTT	CASSPRQGAGLNTEAFF
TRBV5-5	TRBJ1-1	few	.	TGTGCCAGCAGCCCGCTGAGGGGACAAGGGGACACTGAAGCTTTCTTT	CASSPLRGQGDTEAFF
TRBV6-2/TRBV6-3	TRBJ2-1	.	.	TGTGACAGCAGTTACTCCGGGGGACTGAGGAGCTCCTACAATGAGCAGTTCTTC	CDSSYSGGLRSSYNEQFF
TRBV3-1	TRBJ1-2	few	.	TGTGCCAGCAGCCATGAGACAGGCTATGGCTACACCTTC	CASSHETGYGYTF
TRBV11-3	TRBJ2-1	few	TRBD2	TGTGCCAGCAGCTTAGAGAGCGGGGGCTATGAGCAGTTCTTC	CASSLESGGYEQFF
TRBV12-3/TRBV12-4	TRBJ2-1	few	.	TGTGCCAGCAGTACGCGACGGGAGCAGTTCTTC	CASSTRREQFF
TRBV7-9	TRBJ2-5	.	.	TGTGCCAGCAGCTTCGGCGAGGTCCAAGAGACCCAGTACTTC	CASSFGEVQETQYF
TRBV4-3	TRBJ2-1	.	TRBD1	TGCGCCAGCAGCCAGTACAGGGGGGACGGGAATGAGCAGTTCTTC	CASSQYRGDGNEQFF
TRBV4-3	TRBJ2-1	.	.	TGCGCCAGCAGCCAAGAACCTAGCAGGGCCAACAATGAGCAGTTCTTC	CASSQEPSRANNEQFF
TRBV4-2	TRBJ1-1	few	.	TGTGCCAGCAGCCAAGAGTGGGGGCAAAACACTGAAGCTTTCTTT	CASSQEWGQNTEAFF
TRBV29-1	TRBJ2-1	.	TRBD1	TGCAGCGTGGTTGGACAGGGTGGCCCATACAATGAGCAGTTCTTC	CSVVGQGGPYNEQFF
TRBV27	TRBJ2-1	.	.	TGTGCCACCCGACTTGAGAACTACAATGAGCAGTTCTTC	CATRLENYNEQFF
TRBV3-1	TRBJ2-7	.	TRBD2	TGTGCCAGCAGCCAAGAACCAGGAAGGGACGGGACTATGGAGCAGTACTTC	CASSQEPGRDGTMEQYF
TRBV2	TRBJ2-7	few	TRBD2	TGTGCCAGCAGTGCGAAACTAGCGGGGTTTAGCTCCTACGAGCAGTACTTC	CASSAKLAGFSSYEQYF
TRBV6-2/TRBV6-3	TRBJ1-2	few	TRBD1	TGTGCCAGCAGCTACCTACAGGGGATTCTGAGCTACACCTTC	CASSYLQGILSYTF
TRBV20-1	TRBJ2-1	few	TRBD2	TGCAGTGCTAGCGGGGGAGGGGTTTCCTACAATGAGCAGTTCTTC	CSASGGGVSYNEQFF
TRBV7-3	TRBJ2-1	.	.	TGTGCCAGCAGCGAACAGGGATTGAGCAGAGTAGGGTCCTACAATGAGCAGTTCTTC	CASSEQGLSRVGSYNEQFF
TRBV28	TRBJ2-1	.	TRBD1	TGTACCAGCAGTGCCAGGGGGCGTGGGGATGAGCAGTTCTTC	CTSSARGRGDEQFF
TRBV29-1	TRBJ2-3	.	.	TGCAGCGCTGGCCACACGGCAGGTGGGGTCGGCACAGATACGCAGTATTTT	CSAGHTAGGVGTDTQYF
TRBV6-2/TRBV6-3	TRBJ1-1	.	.	TGTGCCAGCACCGCCGGCACTCCACCGGCTTTCTTT	CASTAGTPPAFF
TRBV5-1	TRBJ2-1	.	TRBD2	TGCGCCAGCAGCTTGGCCGGGACTAGCAAAAGAAATGAGCAGTTCTTC	CASSLAGTSKRNEQFF
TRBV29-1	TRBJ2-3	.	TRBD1	TGCAGCGCCCAGAGTTCCGGGACAGGGGGTTTTTTTTTCACAGATACGCAGTATTTT	CSAQSSGTGGFFFTDTQYF
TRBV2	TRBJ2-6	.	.	TGTGCCAGCAGCATTACAGGGAGCGGGGCCAACGTCCTGACTTTC	CASSITGSGANVLTF
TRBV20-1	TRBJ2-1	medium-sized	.	TGCAGTGCTCCCCTCGTATTCAATGAGCAGTTCTTC	CSAPLVFNEQFF
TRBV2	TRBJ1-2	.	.	TGTGCCAGCTCATTAAAGGGGTTTAACTATGGCTACACCTTC	CASSLKGFNYGYTF
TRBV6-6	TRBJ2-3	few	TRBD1	TGTGCCAGCAGCCTACAGGGGGATACGCAGTATTTT	CASSLQGDTQYF
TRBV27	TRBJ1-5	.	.	TGTGCCAGCAGCTCCACAGGGATCCAGCCCCAGCATTTT	CASSSTGIQPQHF
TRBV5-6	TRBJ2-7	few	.	TGTGCCAGCAGCTCATCCGACCCTTGGATCCCATACGAGCAGTACTTC	CASSSSDPWIPYEQYF
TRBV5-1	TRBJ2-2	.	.	TGCGCCAGCAGCCCGGGCCGACTAGACGGCACCGGGGAGCTGTTTTTT	CASSPGRLDGTGELFF
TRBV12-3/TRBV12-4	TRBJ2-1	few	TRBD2	TGTGCCAGCAGTACTTCTAGCGGGGCGGGGGAGCAGTTCTTC	CASSTSSGAGEQFF
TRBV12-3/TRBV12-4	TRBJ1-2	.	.	TGTGCCAGCAGTTTGGGGCAGATCGACTCCCGAGACTATGGCTACACCTTC	CASSLGQIDSRDYGYTF
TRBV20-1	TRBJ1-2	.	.	TGCAGTGCTAGGCTGGGGGAAAACTATGGCTACACCTTC	CSARLGENYGYTF
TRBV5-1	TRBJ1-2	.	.	TGCGCCGGCAGCGTGGACTATTTCGGGTACACCTTC	CAGSVDYFGYTF
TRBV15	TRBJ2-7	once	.	TGTGCCTGCCCCCGTCGATACGAGCAGTACTTC	CACPRRYEQYF
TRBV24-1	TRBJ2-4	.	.	TGTGCCACCAGTGATTTAATCAGGCATACTCGACTAGCCAAAAACATTCAGTACTTC	CATSDLIRHTRLAKNIQYF
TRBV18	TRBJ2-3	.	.	TGTGCCAGCTCACCACCGATAGCCGAAGCCCCTAGCACAGATACGCAGTATTTT	CASSPPIAEAPSTDTQYF
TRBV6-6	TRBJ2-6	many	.	TGTGCCAGCAGTTACAGGAGGGACGGGGCCAACGTCCTGACTTTC	CASSYRRDGANVLTF
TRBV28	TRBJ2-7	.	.	TGTGCCAGCAGTTTACCGGCAGGCTACGAGCAGTACTTC	CASSLPAGYEQYF
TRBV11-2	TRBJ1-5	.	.	TGTGCCAGCAGCTTAGGGAGGACCGATGACCAGCCCCAGCATTTT	CASSLGRTDDQPQHF